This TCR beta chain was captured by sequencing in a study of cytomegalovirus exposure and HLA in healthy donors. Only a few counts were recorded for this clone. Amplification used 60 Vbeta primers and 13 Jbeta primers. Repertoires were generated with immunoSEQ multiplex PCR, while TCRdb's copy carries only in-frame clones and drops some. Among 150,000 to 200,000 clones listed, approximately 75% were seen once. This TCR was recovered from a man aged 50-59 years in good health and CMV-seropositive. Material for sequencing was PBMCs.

The CDR3 reads CASSPGQGFFAEAFF. CDR3 DNA: TGTGCCAGCTCACCTGGACAGGGTTTTTTCGCTGAAGCTTTCTTT. The gene calls are TRBV18 and TRBJ1-1, with TRBD1 matching over 8 bases. The ends lost 3 bases at V and 6 bases at J; junction bases unmatched: 9. Germline CDR1 is KGHSH and CDR2 is LQKENI. The CDR3 extends over 15 amino acids.